The clone carrying this T cell receptor (beta chain) was seen a handful of times. The record originates from a study of blood T cells in healthy people across ages. A sample-barcoded 5' primer and a J-beta primer mix were used in a second PCR of about 6 to 11 cycles. Per sample, CDR3-containing paired-end reads numbered at least 2.5 million. TCRdb called the 5' RACE reads again in MiXCR, with one record for every CDR3 protein. The sample includes hundreds of thousands of distinct CDR3 sequences, under 25% of them seen just once. The CDR3 spans 13 residues. Trimming took 8 bases from V and 0 from J; bases not matched to a gene: 6. Germline V gene sequence: CDR1 SQVTM, CDR2 ANQGSEA.

The sample consisted of blood. The clonotype was recovered from a man in his sixties or seventies in good health. This chain joins TRBV29-1 and TRBJ1-1, with 7 positions matching TRBD1. The CDR3 protein is CSTRDSMNTEAFF. The CDR3 nucleotides are TGCAGCACCCGGGACAGTATGAACACTGAAGCTTTCTTT.